Listed below are T cell receptor beta chains from one sample, sequenced in a study of regulatory T cells in long-lasting Graves disease. TCRdb re-called the multiplex PCR reads through MiXCR, storing one row per CDR3 protein. This sample has about 440,000 distinct CDR3 sequences, with roughly 15% found just once. This sample was also put to use in a study of T cells in Graves' hyperthyroidism and ophthalmopathy.

The sequences come from peripheral blood mononuclear cells (PBMCs), collected at new diagnosis, from a patient treated with antithyroid drugs. The receptors were sampled from a woman aged 18-29 years with Graves disease. Both conserved end residues are part of each CDR3. D genes are given only for firm matches. Rows may omit the clone size; those that give it use once, few, many or a size class.

v_gene: TRBV19
abundance: few
d_gene: .
j_gene: TRBJ2-2
CDR3aa: CASTRNRGGELFF
CDR3nt: TGTGCCAGTACAAGAAATCGGGGCGGGGAGCTGTTTTTT

v_gene: TRBV28
abundance: many
d_gene: TRBD2
j_gene: TRBJ2-7
CDR3aa: CASSPGVAGGPRTYEQYF
CDR3nt: TGTGCCAGCAGTCCCGGGGTAGCGGGAGGGCCAAGGACCTACGAGCAGTACTTC

v_gene: TRBV7-2
abundance: many
d_gene: TRBD2
j_gene: TRBJ2-7
CDR3aa: CASSTLAGGWFRYEQYF
CDR3nt: TGTGCCAGCAGCACCCTAGCGGGAGGGTGGTTTAGGTACGAGCAGTACTTC

v_gene: TRBV6-1
abundance: many
d_gene: TRBD1
j_gene: TRBJ2-7
CDR3aa: CASNPRGDRVYEQYF
CDR3nt: TGTGCCAGCAACCCACGTGGGGACAGGGTCTACGAGCAGTACTTC

v_gene: TRBV27
abundance: few
d_gene: .
j_gene: TRBJ2-6
CDR3aa: CASSYTGANVLTF
CDR3nt: TGTGCCAGCAGTTATACAGGGGCCAACGTCCTGACTTTC

v_gene: TRBV12-3/TRBV12-4
abundance: many
d_gene: TRBD2
j_gene: TRBJ2-1
CDR3aa: CASSRSGGGNYNEQFF
CDR3nt: TGTGCCAGCAGTAGGAGCGGGGGGGGAAACTACAATGAGCAGTTCTTC

v_gene: TRBV20-1
abundance: .
d_gene: TRBD1
j_gene: TRBJ1-2
CDR3aa: CSATKQGIYGYTF
CDR3nt: TGCAGTGCTACCAAACAGGGGATCTATGGCTACACCTTC

v_gene: TRBV4-1
abundance: many
d_gene: TRBD2
j_gene: TRBJ2-1
CDR3aa: CASSLSGARNNEQFF
CDR3nt: TGCGCCAGCAGCCTGAGCGGGGCTCGGAACAATGAGCAGTTCTTC

v_gene: TRBV12-3/TRBV12-4
abundance: many
d_gene: .
j_gene: TRBJ1-1
CDR3aa: CASSLFVGSEAFF
CDR3nt: TGTGCCAGCAGTTTATTCGTGGGCAGTGAAGCTTTCTTT

v_gene: TRBV12-3/TRBV12-4
abundance: few
d_gene: TRBD1
j_gene: TRBJ1-5
CDR3aa: CASSLDRGWGQPQHF
CDR3nt: TGTGCCAGCAGTTTAGACAGGGGCTGGGGTCAGCCCCAGCATTTT

v_gene: TRBV12-3/TRBV12-4
abundance: .
d_gene: .
j_gene: TRBJ1-1
CDR3aa: CASNQGRTEAFF
CDR3nt: TGTGCCAGCAACCAAGGTCGGACTGAAGCTTTCTTT

v_gene: TRBV14
abundance: few
d_gene: TRBD2
j_gene: TRBJ2-3
CDR3aa: CASSHLAGSTDTQYF
CDR3nt: TGTGCCAGCAGCCACCTAGCGGGGAGCACAGATACGCAGTATTTT

v_gene: TRBV7-9
abundance: many
d_gene: .
j_gene: TRBJ2-1
CDR3aa: CASSLLSDSWQFF
CDR3nt: TGTGCCAGCAGTCTACTAAGCGATTCTTGGCAGTTCTTC

v_gene: TRBV11-2
abundance: many
d_gene: TRBD2
j_gene: TRBJ2-3
CDR3aa: CASSSPASGKDTQYF
CDR3nt: TGTGCCAGCAGCTCCCCCGCTAGCGGGAAAGATACGCAGTATTTT

v_gene: TRBV30
abundance: many
d_gene: .
j_gene: TRBJ1-5
CDR3aa: CAWSVLEGQPQHF
CDR3nt: TGTGCCTGGAGTGTACTGGAGGGTCAGCCCCAGCATTTT

v_gene: TRBV27
abundance: once
d_gene: TRBD2
j_gene: TRBJ2-1
CDR3aa: CASSGGEREVGEQFF
CDR3nt: TGTGCCAGCAGTGGCGGGGAACGGGAGGTCGGTGAGCAGTTCTTC

v_gene: TRBV12-3/TRBV12-4
abundance: .
d_gene: .
j_gene: TRBJ2-7
CDR3aa: CTSSLSGSYEQYF
CDR3nt: TGTACCAGCAGCCTCTCTGGCTCCTACGAGCAGTACTTC

v_gene: TRBV19
abundance: few
d_gene: TRBD2
j_gene: TRBJ2-1
CDR3aa: CATTSRVALAGASYNEQFF
CDR3nt: TGTGCCACCACCTCCCGGGTCGCGCTAGCGGGAGCGTCCTACAATGAGCAGTTCTTC

v_gene: TRBV4-1
abundance: few
d_gene: .
j_gene: TRBJ2-3
CDR3aa: CASSQVVGGSDTQYF
CDR3nt: TGCGCCAGCAGCCAAGTTGTAGGAGGGTCAGATACGCAGTATTTT

v_gene: TRBV20-1
abundance: few
d_gene: TRBD2
j_gene: TRBJ2-3
CDR3aa: CSAQTSGSPDTQYF
CDR3nt: TGCAGTGCTCAAACTAGCGGGAGCCCAGATACGCAGTATTTT

v_gene: TRBV5-1
abundance: .
d_gene: TRBD1
j_gene: TRBJ1-4
CDR3aa: CASSLAGRGGGEKLFF
CDR3nt: TGCGCCAGCAGCTTGGCAGGTCGAGGGGGCGGTGAAAAACTGTTTTTT

v_gene: TRBV25-1
abundance: many
d_gene: TRBD2
j_gene: TRBJ2-3
CDR3aa: CASSELGAGGQSASTDTQYF
CDR3nt: TGTGCCAGCAGTGAATTGGGAGCGGGAGGCCAAAGTGCTAGCACAGATACGCAGTATTTT

v_gene: TRBV20-1
abundance: few
d_gene: TRBD1
j_gene: TRBJ2-5
CDR3aa: CSARPWTGRETQYF
CDR3nt: TGCAGTGCTAGGCCCTGGACAGGGCGGGAGACCCAGTACTTC

v_gene: TRBV19
abundance: few
d_gene: .
j_gene: TRBJ1-5
CDR3aa: CASSRWEGHNQPQHF
CDR3nt: TGTGCCAGTAGCCGATGGGAAGGGCACAATCAGCCCCAGCATTTT

v_gene: TRBV3-1
abundance: .
d_gene: TRBD1
j_gene: TRBJ1-3
CDR3aa: CASSQARRGGDGNTIYF
CDR3nt: TGTGCCAGCAGCCAAGCTCGTCGAGGGGGCGATGGAAACACCATATATTTT

v_gene: TRBV19
abundance: few
d_gene: .
j_gene: TRBJ2-6
CDR3aa: CASSIAGSGANVLTF
CDR3nt: TGTGCCAGTAGTATCGCGGGCTCTGGGGCCAACGTCCTGACTTTC

v_gene: TRBV28
abundance: many
d_gene: .
j_gene: TRBJ1-2
CDR3aa: CASSNYYGYTF
CDR3nt: TGTGCCAGCAGTAACTACTATGGCTACACCTTC

v_gene: TRBV28
abundance: .
d_gene: .
j_gene: TRBJ1-1
CDR3aa: CASSYPPRNTEAFF
CDR3nt: TGTGCCAGCAGCTACCCCCCTAGGAACACTGAAGCTTTCTTT

v_gene: TRBV5-1
abundance: many
d_gene: .
j_gene: TRBJ2-1
CDR3aa: CASSLGPDRHNEQFF
CDR3nt: TGCGCCAGCAGCTTGGGCCCGGACAGACACAATGAGCAGTTCTTC

v_gene: TRBV3-1
abundance: few
d_gene: .
j_gene: TRBJ1-3
CDR3aa: CANSRGGSGNTIYF
CDR3nt: TGTGCCAACAGCCGCGGGGGCTCTGGAAACACCATATATTTT

v_gene: TRBV28
abundance: .
d_gene: .
j_gene: TRBJ2-7
CDR3aa: CASSLPRGGGYEQYF
CDR3nt: TGTGCCAGCAGTTTACCCCGCGGCGGTGGGTACGAGCAGTACTTC

v_gene: TRBV18
abundance: few
d_gene: TRBD2
j_gene: TRBJ2-7
CDR3aa: CASSQSGLAGLYEQYF
CDR3nt: TGTGCCAGCTCACAATCGGGACTAGCGGGTCTCTACGAGCAGTACTTC

v_gene: TRBV30
abundance: .
d_gene: .
j_gene: TRBJ2-2
CDR3aa: CAWSGAATGELFF
CDR3nt: TGTGCCTGGAGTGGGGCGGCAACCGGGGAGCTGTTTTTT

v_gene: TRBV12-3/TRBV12-4
abundance: .
d_gene: TRBD1
j_gene: TRBJ2-1
CDR3aa: CASSLIHRGSNEQFF
CDR3nt: TGTGCCAGCAGTTTAATCCACAGGGGAAGCAATGAGCAGTTCTTC

v_gene: TRBV20-1
abundance: .
d_gene: TRBD1
j_gene: TRBJ1-2
CDR3aa: CSARTGTGSEANYGYTF
CDR3nt: TGCAGTGCTAGGACCGGGACAGGGAGTGAGGCTAACTATGGCTACACCTTC

v_gene: TRBV7-9
abundance: few
d_gene: .
j_gene: TRBJ1-1
CDR3aa: CASSYPRVRNTEAFF
CDR3nt: TGTGCCAGCAGCTACCCCAGGGTTCGGAACACTGAAGCTTTCTTT

v_gene: TRBV18
abundance: few
d_gene: TRBD1
j_gene: TRBJ2-7
CDR3aa: CASSPQTGEGYEQYF
CDR3nt: TGTGCCAGCTCACCACAGACAGGGGAAGGTTACGAGCAGTACTTC

v_gene: TRBV28
abundance: many
d_gene: .
j_gene: TRBJ2-1
CDR3aa: CASSPLLGSSYNEQFF
CDR3nt: TGTGCCAGCAGCCCGTTGCTAGGTTCCTCGTACAATGAGCAGTTCTTC

v_gene: TRBV5-5
abundance: .
d_gene: .
j_gene: TRBJ1-5
CDR3aa: CASSPDLPSNQPQHF
CDR3nt: TGTGCCAGCAGCCCGGATTTGCCGAGCAATCAGCCCCAGCATTTT

v_gene: TRBV19
abundance: .
d_gene: TRBD2
j_gene: TRBJ2-1
CDR3aa: CASSIGLAGGGGNEQFF
CDR3nt: TGTGCCAGTAGTATAGGACTAGCGGGAGGCGGGGGGAATGAGCAGTTCTTC

v_gene: TRBV4-3
abundance: .
d_gene: .
j_gene: TRBJ1-5
CDR3aa: CASSQDAAQPQHF
CDR3nt: TGCGCCAGCAGCCAAGACGCTGCGCAGCCCCAGCATTTT

v_gene: TRBV2
abundance: .
d_gene: .
j_gene: TRBJ1-5
CDR3aa: CASSVSYEPQHF
CDR3nt: TGTGCCAGCAGCGTTTCTTACGAGCCCCAGCATTTT

v_gene: TRBV7-9
abundance: many
d_gene: TRBD1
j_gene: TRBJ2-1
CDR3aa: CASSGQGLSSEQFF
CDR3nt: TGTGCCAGCAGTGGACAGGGACTGTCAAGTGAGCAGTTCTTC